The rows below give T cell receptor beta chains drawn from one sample of a study of blood T cell repertoires in COVID-19. The repertoire was sequenced with immunoSEQ multiplex PCR; TCRdb's copy has only in-frame clones and lacks some. Counted here are about 160,000 clones, 87% occurring once; the ten biggest clones make up 3% to 4%. The sample was peripheral blood. The source of these receptors is a woman aged 55 to 70 who had recovered from COVID-19. Each CDR3 is given with its conserved first and last residue. Each record gives: D gene, V gene, clone size, J gene, CDR3 protein, CDR3 DNA. The D gene is left open where the match is weak. The listing skips clone size in some rows; elsewhere it reads once, few, many or a size class.

>TRBD2|TRBV6-1|NA|TRBJ2-7
CASSEAPGLAGYEQYF
TGTGCCAGCAGTGAAGCCCCGGGACTAGCGGGGTACGAGCAGTACTTC
>TRBD2|TRBV9|NA|TRBJ2-5
CASSVGGRVQETQYF
TGTGCCAGCAGCGTAGGCGGGAGGGTGCAAGAGACCCAGTACTTC
>NA|TRBV28|NA|TRBJ1-6
CASSLDLVTPSPLHF
TGTGCCAGCAGCCTCGACTTAGTCACACCGTCACCCCTCCACTTT
>TRBD1|TRBV27|NA|TRBJ2-7
CASRPSGTGLAYEQYF
TGTGCCAGCAGACCATCCGGGACAGGGCTCGCCTACGAGCAGTACTTC
>TRBD2|TRBV9|NA|TRBJ2-5
CASSVGDSGGAIETQYF
TGTGCCAGCAGCGTAGGGGATAGCGGGGGGGCCATAGAGACCCAGTACTTC
>NA|TRBV28|NA|TRBJ2-2
CASRSTGTGELFF
TGTGCCAGCCGGTCAACGGGGACCGGGGAGCTGTTTTTT
>NA|TRBV11-2|NA|TRBJ2-2
CASSRGTGELFF
TGTGCCAGCAGCCGGGGCACCGGGGAGCTGTTTTTT
>NA|TRBV5-1|NA|TRBJ2-7
CASSKGVDEQYF
TGCGCCAGCAGCAAAGGGGTGGACGAGCAGTACTTC
>NA|TRBV6-1|NA|TRBJ1-6
CASSDRGLSYNSPLHF
TGTGCCAGCAGTGACAGGGGCTTGTCCTATAATTCACCCCTCCACTTT
>NA|TRBV19|NA|TRBJ2-3
CATKEIRSADTQYF
TGTGCCACCAAAGAAATCCGGTCGGCAGATACGCAGTATTTT
>TRBD1|TRBV4-3|NA|TRBJ2-3
CASSQDGTGGRDTQYF
TGCGCCAGCAGCCAAGATGGAACAGGGGGCCGGGATACGCAGTATTTT
>NA|TRBV7-9|once|TRBJ2-5
CASSLGLAPSGETQYF
TGTGCCAGCAGCTTAGGGCTAGCCCCCTCAGGAGAGACCCAGTACTTC
>NA|TRBV7-9|NA|TRBJ1-3
CASSSTESGNTIYF
TGTGCCAGCAGCTCGACAGAATCTGGAAACACCATATATTTT
>NA|TRBV3-1/TRBV3-2|NA|TRBJ2-6
CASSPQLASAGANVLTF
TGTGCCAGCAGCCCTCAACTGGCAAGCGCTGGGGCCAACGTCCTGACTTTC
>NA|TRBV14|NA|TRBJ2-1
CASSVQGYEQFF
TGTGCCAGCAGCGTACAGGGATATGAGCAGTTCTTC
>NA|TRBV5-8|NA|TRBJ1-5
CASRGEYSNQPQHF
TGTGCCAGCAGGGGAGAGTATAGCAATCAGCCCCAGCATTTT
>NA|TRBV2|once|TRBJ2-7
CASRPLREYEQYF
TGTGCCAGCAGGCCTCTTCGAGAATACGAGCAGTACTTC
>TRBD1|TRBV4-1|NA|TRBJ2-1
CASSQRQGYNEQFF
TGCGCCAGCAGCCAAAGACAGGGCTACAATGAGCAGTTCTTC
>TRBD2|TRBV7-7|once|TRBJ2-3
CASSEGGGVTDTQYF
TGTGCCAGCAGCGAGGGTGGGGGGGTCACAGATACGCAGTATTTT
>NA|TRBV5-1|NA|TRBJ2-5
CASSPDPRQTQYF
TGCGCCAGCAGCCCAGACCCTAGGCAGACCCAGTACTTC
>TRBD1|TRBV6-1|NA|TRBJ2-7
CASSDRGIYEQYF
TGTGCCAGCAGTGACAGGGGGATCTACGAGCAGTACTTC
>TRBD1|TRBV7-3|NA|TRBJ2-7
CASSLTGQGRGEQYF
TGTGCCAGCAGCTTAACCGGACAGGGAAGGGGCGAGCAGTACTTC
>NA|TRBV5-1|NA|TRBJ1-4
CASSQNEKLFF
TGCGCCAGCAGCCAAAATGAAAAACTGTTTTTT
>TRBD1|TRBV28|few|TRBJ2-3
CASNQQGAATDTQYF
TGTGCCAGCAACCAACAGGGGGCGGCCACAGATACGCAGTATTTT
>NA|TRBV5-4|NA|TRBJ1-5
CASSLDSSGPQHF
TGTGCCAGCAGCTTGGACTCGTCGGGGCCCCAGCATTTT
>NA|TRBV24-1|NA|TRBJ2-5
CATSDWDTQETQYF
TGTGCCACCAGTGACTGGGACACCCAAGAGACCCAGTACTTC
>TRBD2|TRBV7-2|once|TRBJ2-3
CASSSTGGLNTQYF
TGTGCCAGCAGCTCAACCGGGGGGTTGAATACGCAGTATTTT
>NA|TRBV6-5|NA|TRBJ2-2
CASEWGRSTGELFF
TGTGCCAGCGAATGGGGCAGGAGCACCGGGGAGCTGTTTTTT
>TRBD2|TRBV18|NA|TRBJ2-5
CASSPSTSGRETQYF
TGTGCCAGCTCACCCTCGACTAGCGGGAGAGAGACCCAGTACTTC
>NA|TRBV2|NA|TRBJ1-2
CASSPETGLNYGYTF
TGTGCCAGCAGTCCAGAGACAGGCTTAAACTATGGCTACACCTTC
>TRBD1|TRBV6-1|NA|TRBJ2-7
CASSVFGGQGNFEQYF
TGTGCCAGCAGTGTCTTTGGGGGACAGGGGAATTTCGAGCAGTACTTC
>NA|TRBV5-1|NA|TRBJ2-3
CASSFRQGSSTDTQYF
TGCGCCAGCAGCTTTCGCCAGGGCTCTAGCACAGATACGCAGTATTTT
>NA|TRBV25-1|NA|TRBJ1-4
CASSPRGWVDEKLFF
TGTGCCAGCAGTCCCCGGGGGTGGGTTGATGAAAAACTGTTTTTT